This TCR beta chain originates from a study of control samples from healthy donors and cancer patients (dated by TCRdb to 2020 to 2022). Turning to this clone: Its target antigen remains unknown. Base qualities are not at hand, and no much larger clone is one base apart.

Library preparation was by the immunoSEQ multiplex PCR assay. TCRdb obtained this table from immuneACCESS and retained in-frame rearrangements with V and J assigned. These tables miss some clones; where compared with another copy, unresolved V genes account for less than half of the shortfall, and the remainder is unexplained. This sample lists approximately 140,000 clones; under 95% were detected once. Under 9% of the sample is held by the ten biggest clonotypes. The specimen was blood. The source is a man between 18 and 35 years old in good health.

The encoded CDR3 is CASSQDPGTSDYEQYF. The DNA is TGTGCCAGCAGCCAAGACCCTGGGACTAGCGACTACGAGCAGTACTTC. The rearrangement combines TRBV4-2 with TRBJ2-7, with 10 bases in between that match TRBD2. The germline V gene supplies CDR1 LGHNA and CDR2 YNFKEQ. From the cysteine up to the phenylalanine, the CDR3 has a length of 16 residues. The only DNA kept is the CDR3, 48 bases in frame from the first base. Trimming takes 0 bases off V and 3 bases off J; junction bases not matched to a gene: 5.